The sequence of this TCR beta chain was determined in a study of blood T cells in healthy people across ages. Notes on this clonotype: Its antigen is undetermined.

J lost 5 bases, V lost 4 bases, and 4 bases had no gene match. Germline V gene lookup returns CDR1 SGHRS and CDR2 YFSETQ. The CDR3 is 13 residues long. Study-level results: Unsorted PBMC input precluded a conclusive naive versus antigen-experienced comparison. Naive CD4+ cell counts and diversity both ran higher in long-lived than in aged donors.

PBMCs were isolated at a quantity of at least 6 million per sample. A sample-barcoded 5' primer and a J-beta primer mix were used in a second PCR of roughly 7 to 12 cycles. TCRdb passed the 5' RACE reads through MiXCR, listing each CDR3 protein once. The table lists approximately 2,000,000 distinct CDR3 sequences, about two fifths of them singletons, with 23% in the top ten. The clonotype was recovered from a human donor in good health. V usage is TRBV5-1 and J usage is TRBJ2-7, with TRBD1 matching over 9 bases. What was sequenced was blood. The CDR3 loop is CASSIGTGHEQYF. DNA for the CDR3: TGCGCCAGCAGCATTGGGACAGGGCACGAGCAGTACTTC. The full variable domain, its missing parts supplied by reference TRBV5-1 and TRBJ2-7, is KAGVTQTPRYLIKTRGQQVTLSCSPISGHRSVSWYQQTPGQGLQFLFEYFSETQRNKGNFPGRFSGRQFSNSRSEMNVSTLELGDSALYLCASSIGTGHEQYFGPGTRLTVT.